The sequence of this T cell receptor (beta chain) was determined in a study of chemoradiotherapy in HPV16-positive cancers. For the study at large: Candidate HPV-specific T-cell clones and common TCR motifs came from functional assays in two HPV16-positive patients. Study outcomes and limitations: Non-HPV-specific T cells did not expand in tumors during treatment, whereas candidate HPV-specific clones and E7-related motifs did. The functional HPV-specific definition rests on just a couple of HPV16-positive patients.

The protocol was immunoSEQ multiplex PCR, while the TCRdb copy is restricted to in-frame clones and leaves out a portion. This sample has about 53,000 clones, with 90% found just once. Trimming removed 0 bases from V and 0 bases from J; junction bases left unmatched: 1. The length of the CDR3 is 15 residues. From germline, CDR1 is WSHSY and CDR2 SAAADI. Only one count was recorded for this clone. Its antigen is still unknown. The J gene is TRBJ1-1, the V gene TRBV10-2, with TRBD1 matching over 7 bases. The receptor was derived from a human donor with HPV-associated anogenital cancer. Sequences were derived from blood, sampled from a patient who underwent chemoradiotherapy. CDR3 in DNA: TGCGCCAGCAGTGAGTCAAGGGGGCTGAACACTGAAGCTTTCTTT. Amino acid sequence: CASSESRGLNTEAFF.